The entry below gives a single T cell receptor beta chain sequence along with its context. The sample comes from a study of patients and donors after allogeneic stem cell transplantation. The germline gives CDR1 SEHNR, CDR2 FQNEAQ (reference sequence). After removal of 5 bases from V and 3 bases from J, the junction contained 4 bases not matched to a gene. The CDR3 runs 14 residues. MiXCR, run by TCRdb on the RT-PCR reads, gives a single entry per CDR3 protein. The data show 200,000 to 250,000 distinct CDR3 sequences, roughly 13% seen once. The chain couples TRBV7-9 to TRBJ1-2, with 9 bases matching TRBD1. This TCR was recovered from a human donor who was either an allogeneic HSCT recipient or a stem cell or donor lymphocyte infusion donor (not recorded which). It is not recorded whose cells these are; they may come from a transplant donor. Sequenced sample: blood, either unsorted or a sorted T cell fraction (not recorded which). The CDR3 protein is CASSPRDRDYGYTF. The CDR3 bases are TGTGCCAGCAGCCCCCGGGACAGGGACTATGGCTACACCTTC. Supplemented by reference TRBV7-9 and TRBJ1-2, the full variable domain reads DTGVSQNPRHKITKRGQNVTFRCDPISEHNRLYWYRQTLGQGPEFLTYFQNEAQLEKSRLLSDRFSAERPKGSFSTLEIQRTEQGDSAMYLCASSPRDRDYGYTFGSGTRLTVV.